This T cell receptor beta chain was retrieved from a study of control samples from healthy donors and cancer patients. The CDR3 loop spans 15 amino acids. The V segment lost 5 bases and the J segment 7 bases; nucleotides outside the gene matches: 5. Germline CDR1 and CDR2: MNHEY and SMNVEV (reference sequence). Assay used: immunoSEQ multiplex PCR; TCRdb lists only in-frame clones, some missing. The sample includes about 89,000 clones, around nine tenths of them seen just once. The receptor was isolated from a man in his thirties or forties in good health. The J gene is TRBJ2-1, the V gene TRBV27; TRBD2 matches at 13 bases. The sequencing input was blood. The CDR3 DNA follows: TGTGCCAGCAGTCCCGGGACTAGCGGGGTGAATGAGCAGTTCTTC. Translation gives CASSPGTSGVNEQFF.